The rows below give T cell receptor beta chains drawn from one sample of a study of blood T cell repertoires in COVID-19. The data were produced by immunoSEQ multiplex PCR, yet TCRdb's version contains in-frame clones alone and is incomplete. Of about 270,000 clones in the sample, roughly 84% were seen once. Sequencing input: peripheral blood. The receptors were gathered from a young woman with acute or convalescent COVID-19. CDR3s leave out the opening cysteine and the closing phenylalanine or tryptophan.

V | CDR3
TRBV27 | ASHFGANTGELF
TRBV7-9 | ASRRTSNAQY
TRBV7-9 | ASTITMGGSYNEQF
TRBV9 | ASSLSGTGVTYEQY
TRBV3-1/TRBV3-2 | ASTPMASGNNEQF
TRBV11-2 | ASSRILAGGPLYEQY
TRBV20-1 | SASLGTGPSPLH
TRBV29-1 | SVEDRGGVPGELF
TRBV18 | ASSPPGTGDEQF
TRBV12-3/TRBV12-4 | ASRTTGTGYT
TRBV7-8 | ASSLVASGTVTYEQY
TRBV28 | ASSSQGARHGYT
TRBV5-6 | ASSWTGTTFTDTQY
TRBV7-8 | ASSLTGLELYEQY
TRBV7-3 | ASSPFPGQGGNTGELF
TRBV4-3 | ASSQGREVLNSPLH
TRBV2 | ASSGNNEQF
TRBV21-1 | ASSKGTVASGSTDTQY
TRBV5-4 | ASSLESGQQEETQY
TRBV6-1 | ASSESRDITDTQY
TRBV11-2 | ASRFTGDTEAF
TRBV25-1 | ASSTLTSGNTGELF
TRBV3-1/TRBV3-2 | ASSQGQVNEKLF
TRBV5-1 | ASSLKLQGAGYEQY
TRBV7-3 | ASSLGGEQF
TRBV11-2 | ASSWGLAGSYNEQF
TRBV7-6 | ASSLEVSGRGSSYEQY
TRBV5-5 | ASSGGANRVGGSNYGYT
TRBV14 | ASSRGVAGDFPGEQY
TRBV11-2 | ASSFVPGQGYGYT
TRBV5-1 | ASSLEDRGRGEQF
TRBV11-3 | ASSRGGARGEQF
TRBV7-9 | ASSSFSEQY
TRBV5-8 | ASSLAGVLAGYEQY
TRBV30 | AWGTGVGYT
TRBV29-1 | SVGGRLVHEQY
TRBV27 | ASRQGGFYEQY
TRBV10-2 | ASMGQGARGYT
TRBV30 | AWSFPDTWAYEQY
TRBV14 | ASSQVVDRGNSPLH
TRBV6-5 | ASISGFGRGATF
TRBV6-6 | ASSGSGNTIY
TRBV27 | ASSLSGGWTEAF
TRBV6-5 | ASSYRDSNYGYT
TRBV6-2/TRBV6-3 | ASSYSRVGEQY
TRBV6-2/TRBV6-3 | ASSYRTSASNEQF
TRBV5-6 | ASSLFFPGVDGYT
TRBV3-1/TRBV3-2 | ASSLGQENTEAF
TRBV14 | ASSQTDRPGWYGYT
TRBV5-1 | ASSLVGGALEAF
TRBV28 | ASSSLTDTQY
TRBV4-1 | ASSQEQGAGNSPLH